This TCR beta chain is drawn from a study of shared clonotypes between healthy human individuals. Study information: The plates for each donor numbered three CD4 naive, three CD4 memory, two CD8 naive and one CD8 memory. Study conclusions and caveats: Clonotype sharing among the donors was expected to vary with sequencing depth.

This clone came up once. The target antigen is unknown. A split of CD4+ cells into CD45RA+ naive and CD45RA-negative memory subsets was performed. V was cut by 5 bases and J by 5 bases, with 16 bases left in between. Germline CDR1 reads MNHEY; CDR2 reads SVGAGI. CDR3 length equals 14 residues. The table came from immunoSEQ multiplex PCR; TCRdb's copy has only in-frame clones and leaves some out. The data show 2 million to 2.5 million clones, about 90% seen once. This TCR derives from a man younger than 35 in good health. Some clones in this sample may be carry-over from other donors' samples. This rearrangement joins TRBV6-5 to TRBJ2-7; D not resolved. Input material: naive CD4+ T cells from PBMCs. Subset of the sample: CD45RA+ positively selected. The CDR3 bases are TGTGCCAGCAGTCCCCGGATAATCCCGAACGAGCAGTACTTC. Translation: CASSPRIIPNEQYF.